This T cell receptor beta chain was profiled in a study of blood T cell repertoires in COVID-19. The wider study: The origin of the acute and convalescent COVID-19 samples was the United States, Italy and Spain.

The assay was immunoSEQ multiplex PCR, and TCRdb's table has in-frame clones only and misses some. The repertoire has about 240,000 clones, 87% of them found once; the top ten carry 2% to 3%. V was pared by 5 bases and J by 2 bases, with 18 bases of the junction left unmatched. This CDR3 has 19 amino acids. Germline CDR1 reads SEHNR; CDR2 reads FQNEAQ (reference sequence). Only one count was recorded for this clone. The participants were between roughly 18 and 89 years old and came from fewer than 25 US areas. Participant-reported clinical history was the basis for cohort assignment. The origin of this receptor is a woman in her 30s with acute COVID-19. The chain combines TRBV7-9 with TRBJ1-3; 7 bases fit TRBD1. The sample consisted of PBMCs or T cells enriched from blood (not recorded which). As DNA, the CDR3 is TGTGCCAGCAGCGCCACTCGGACAAGACAGGGATCGACTGGAAACACCATATATTTT. It specifies CASSATRTRQGSTGNTIYF.